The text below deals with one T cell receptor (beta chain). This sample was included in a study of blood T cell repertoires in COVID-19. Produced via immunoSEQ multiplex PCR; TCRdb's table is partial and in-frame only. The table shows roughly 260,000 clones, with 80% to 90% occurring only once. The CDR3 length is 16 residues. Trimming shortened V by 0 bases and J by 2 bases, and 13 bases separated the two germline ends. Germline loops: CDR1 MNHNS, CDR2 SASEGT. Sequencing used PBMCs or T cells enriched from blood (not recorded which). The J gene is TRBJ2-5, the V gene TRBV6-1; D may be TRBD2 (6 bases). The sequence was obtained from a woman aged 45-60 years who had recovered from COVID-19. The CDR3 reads CASSEAFSGPQETQYF. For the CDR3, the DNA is TGTGCCAGCAGTGAAGCCTTTAGCGGACCACAAGAGACCCAGTACTTC.